This paragraph covers one T cell receptor beta chain sequence. Its target is not known. PCR was performed using 60 Vbeta and 13 Jbeta primers. Data came from immunoSEQ multiplex PCR; TCRdb stores just in-frame clones and leaves some out. Its table lists more than 65,000 clones. The data stem from a study of cytomegalovirus exposure and HLA in healthy donors. Background on the study: Prior work identified some 120 million unique TCR beta sequences in some 180 million T cells. Study-wide findings and caveats: Reportedly, cytomegalovirus status was diagnosed with high sensitivity and specificity. Owing to their indistinguishability, certain V segments, notably TRBV6-2 and TRBV6-3, were excluded. The majority of TCR sequences were rare, yet some public TCRs appeared in many donors.

Between the trimmed V and J ends, which lost 4 bases and 3 bases, there was a span of 11 bases. Germline V gene data show CDR1 as SGHNT and CDR2 as YYREEE (reference sequence). The CDR3 is made up of 13 amino acids. The clonotype comes from a man aged 40-49 years in good health and CMV-seronegative. The chain combines TRBV5-4 with TRBJ2-7; D may be TRBD1 (6 bases). Sample: PBMCs. The CDR3 is CASSPDRSYEQYF. The CDR3 DNA is TGTGCCAGCAGCCCCGACAGGAGCTACGAGCAGTACTTC.